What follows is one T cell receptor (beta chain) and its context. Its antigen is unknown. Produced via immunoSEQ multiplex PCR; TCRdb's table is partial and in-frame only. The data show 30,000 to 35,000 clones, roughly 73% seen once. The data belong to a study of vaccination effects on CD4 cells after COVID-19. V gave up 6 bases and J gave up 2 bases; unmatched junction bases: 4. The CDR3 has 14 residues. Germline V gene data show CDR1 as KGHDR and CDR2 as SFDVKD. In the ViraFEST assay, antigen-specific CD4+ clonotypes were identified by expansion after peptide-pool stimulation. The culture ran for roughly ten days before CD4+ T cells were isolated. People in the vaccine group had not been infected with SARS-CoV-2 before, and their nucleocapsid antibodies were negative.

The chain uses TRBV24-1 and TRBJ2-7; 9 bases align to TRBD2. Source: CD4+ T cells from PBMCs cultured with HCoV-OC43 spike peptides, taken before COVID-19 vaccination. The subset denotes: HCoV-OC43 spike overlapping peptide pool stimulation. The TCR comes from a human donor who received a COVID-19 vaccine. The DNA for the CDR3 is TGTGCCACCAGTCCAGCGGGAGGCCCCTACGAGCAGTACTTC. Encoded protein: CATSPAGGPYEQYF.